The clone carrying this T cell receptor (beta chain) occurred a few times. What it binds is unknown. CD45RO/CCR7/CD25/CD127/CD95/CD27 separated CD4+ naive, central memory, regulatory and stem cell-like memory cells by sorting. The record originates from a study of beta chain features in type 1 diabetes. The V gene end was trimmed by 5 bases and the J gene end by 2 bases; junction bases not matched to a gene: 5. Germline V lookup: CDR1 SGHTA, CDR2 FQGNSA. The CDR3 consists of 14 residues. Expressed TCRB transcripts got sequenced, as all isolated RNA was reverse transcribed. Sequenced by immunoSEQ multiplex PCR; TCRdb stores in-frame clones only, minus some. The sample consists of roughly 700,000 clones, around 15% of them appearing once. The study, taken as a whole, reports: Here, the possible influence of HLA type (on TCRB rearrangement) remained unresolved. Individuals with type 1 diabetes displayed fewer insertions and more deletions at VDJ junctions. In all four CD4+ subsets, TCRB CDR3 length was significantly, moderately reduced in type 1 diabetes.

Sequencing used naive CD4+ T cells from blood. The clonotype comes from a man younger than 35 with type 1 diabetes. This chain uses TRBV7-2 with TRBJ1-2, with 7 bases that match TRBD1. CDR3 sequence: CASSARDRNYGYTF. The CDR3 DNA reads TGTGCCAGCAGCGCCCGGGACAGAAACTATGGCTACACCTTC.